This entry lists 29 T cell receptor beta chains sequenced from one sample in a study of control samples from healthy donors and cancer patients (dated by TCRdb to the early 2020s). Library method: the immunoSEQ multiplex PCR assay. The immuneACCESS repertoire file appears here via TCRdb, limited to in-frame rearrangements. These files lack a portion of the clones; in checked studies, under half of the deficit traces to unresolved V genes, and the cause of the others is not known. Counted in this sample were fewer than 200,000 clones; about 86% of them appeared once. The top ten hold around 5% of the sample. Material for sequencing was blood. The receptors derive from a woman in her twenties or thirties in good health.

The rearrangement joins TRBV2 to TRBJ1-2; D is possibly TRBD1 (6 bases). The V gene lost 0 bases and the J gene lost 8 bases, with 13 bases spanning the gap. CDR1 and CDR2 (germline): SNHLY, FYNNEI. The CDR3 extends over 14 amino acids. CDR3 nucleotide sequence: TGTGCCAGCAGTGAAGCGCTGGGGGCAGGGGGCTACACCTTC. Translation gives CASSEALGAGGYTF.

The gene calls are TRBV30 and TRBJ1-4, with TRBD1 identical over 10 bases. V gave up 6 bases and J gave up 9 bases; unmatched junction bases: 4. In germline, CDR1 is GTSNPN, CDR2 SVGIG (reference sequence). The CDR3 contains 12 residues. CDR3 DNA sequence: TGTGCCTGCCGGGGACAGGGGCAAAAACTGTTTTTT. Translating it yields CACRGQGQKLFF.

The chain links TRBV11-2 to TRBJ1-1, with D possibly TRBD1 on 5 matching bases. The CDR3 is 16 amino acids. Germline V gives CDR1 SGHAT, CDR2 FQNNGV. V gave up 0 bases and J gave up 0 bases, with 11 bases separating them. The CDR3 coding sequence is TGTGCCAGCAGCTTAGATGTTGGGGGTATGAACACTGAAGCTTTCTTT. It yields the protein CASSLDVGGMNTEAFF.

The rearrangement joins TRBV12-5 to TRBJ1-1; D is ambiguous. The V end lost 6 bases, the J end lost 1 base, and 9 bases lay between the germline ends. CDR1 is LGHNT and CDR2 is FRNRAP in the germline V gene. The CDR3 covers 13 residues. CDR3 sequence (DNA): TGTGCTAGTGGGGGAACGGGGAACACTGAAGCTTTCTTT. As protein: CASGGTGNTEAFF. The full variable domain, its missing parts supplied by reference TRBV12-5 and TRBJ1-1, is DARVTQTPRHKVTEMGQEVTMRCQPILGHNTVFWYRQTMMQGLELLAYFRNRAPLDDSGMPKDRFSAEMPDATLATLKIQPSEPRDSAVYFCASGGTGNTEAFFGQGTRLTVV.

The chain couples TRBV6-5 to TRBJ1-1; TRBD1 agrees at 8 bases. CDR3 length: 13 amino acids. The germline CDR1 and CDR2 sequences are MNHEY and SVGAGI. The CDR3 loop is CGTGLRSNTEAFF. DNA of the CDR3: TGTGGGACAGGGCTCCGTTCGAACACTGAAGCTTTCTTT.

The CDR3 here is CASSLDREVVREAFF. The CDR3, as DNA: TGTGCCAGCAGCCTTGACAGGGAGGTTGTCCGGGAAGCTTTCTTT. V gene TRBV5-5 combines with J gene TRBJ1-1; TRBD1 aligns across 7 bases. CDR3 length equals 15 residues. J lost 8 bases, V lost 4 bases, and 14 bases had no gene match. CDR1 is SGHKS, CDR2 YYEKEE, per germline (reference sequence). Full variable domain (missing parts from reference TRBV5-5 and TRBJ1-1): DAGVTQSPTHLIKTRGQQVTLRCSPISGHKSVSWYQQVLGQGPQFIFQYYEKEERGRGNFPDRFSARQFPNYSSELNVNALLLGDSALYLCASSLDREVVREAFFGQGTRLTVV.

This clone was seen only a few times. The chain links TRBV19 to TRBJ2-7; D unresolved. Germline assignment: CDR1 LNHDA and CDR2 SQIVND (reference sequence). The CDR3 has 13 amino acids. V lost 8 bases, J lost 2 bases, and 13 bases lay in between. For the CDR3, the DNA is TGTGCCAGTCGCCGGGCACCTGCCTACGAGCAGTACTTC. Residues: CASRRAPAYEQYF.

The sample holds one count of this clone. This chain connects TRBV19 to TRBJ1-5; tentatively, D is TRBD1 (5 bases). This CDR3 comprises 15 residues. V gave up 4 bases and J gave up 7 bases, with 17 bases separating them. Germline V gene sequence: CDR1 LNHDA, CDR2 SQIVND (reference sequence). The CDR3 nucleotides read TGTGCCAGTAGTACTGGGGCAGGGTTTGGGCAGCCCCAGCATTTT. Its protein is CASSTGAGFGQPQHF.

The chain joins TRBV6-1 to TRBJ1-5, with D unresolved. The germline V gene has CDR1 MNHNS and CDR2 SASEGT. This CDR3 spans 14 amino acids. The V and J ends lost 6 bases and 5 bases respectively, with 14 bases between them. Written as DNA, the CDR3 is TGTGCCAGCAGCCACGGGCCATCTTATCAGCCCCAGCATTTT. It encodes CASSHGPSYQPQHF.

The J gene is TRBJ2-6, the V gene TRBV11-3; D call uncertain. V shed 0 bases and J shed 0 bases, with 3 bases lying between them. The CDR3 loop spans 15 amino acids. The germline CDR1 and CDR2 sequences are SGHNT and YENEEA. The CDR3 region has the DNA TGTGCCAGCAGCTTAGATCCCTCTGGGGCCAACGTCCTGACTTTC. Translated, it gives CASSLDPSGANVLTF. Full variable domain (missing parts from reference TRBV11-3 and TRBJ2-6): EAGVVQSPRYKIIEKKQPVAFWCNPISGHNTLYWYLQNLGQGPELLIRYENEEAVDDSQLPKDRFSAERLKGVDSTLKIQPAELGDSAVYLCASSLDPSGANVLTFGAGSRLTVL.

The chain joins TRBV2 to TRBJ2-1; 10 bases are a match to TRBD2. J was trimmed by 5 bases and V by 6 bases; bases with no gene match: 7. Germline-derived CDR1 and CDR2 are SNHLY and FYNNEI. The CDR3 spans 15 residues. The CDR3 DNA follows: TGTGCCAGCAGGTTTAGCGGGGGGCCCCACAATGAGCAGTTCTTC. This gives the protein CASRFSGGPHNEQFF.

The chain links TRBV19 to TRBJ1-3; no firm D call. Germline-derived CDR1 and CDR2 are LNHDA and SQIVND (reference sequence). V lost 4 bases, J lost 0 bases, and 13 bases lay in between. CDR3 length: 16 amino acids. The CDR3 region has the DNA TGTGCCAGTAGTACCCGGGCTACCCGCTCTGGAAACACCATATATTTT. Amino acid sequence: CASSTRATRSGNTIYF. Full variable domain (remainder filled in from reference TRBV19 and TRBJ1-3): DGGITQSPKYLFRKEGQNVTLSCEQNLNHDAMYWYRQDPGQGLRLIYYSQIVNDFQKGDIAEGYSVSREKKESFPLTVTSAQKNPTAFYLCASSTRATRSGNTIYFGEGSWLTVV.

The CDR3 DNA follows: TGCGCCAGCAGCCGACGGACAGGGGGTTCCGAAGGCTACACCTTC. It is translated as CASSRRTGGSEGYTF. The chain links TRBV5-1 to TRBJ1-2; TRBD1 aligns across 10 bases. The CDR3 totals 15 residues. V lost 4 bases, J lost 8 bases, and 11 bases stayed unmatched. Germline CDR1 is SGHRS and CDR2 is YFSETQ. Using reference TRBV5-1 and TRBJ1-2 for the parts outside the CDR3, the full variable domain is KAGVTQTPRYLIKTRGQQVTLSCSPISGHRSVSWYQQTPGQGLQFLFEYFSETQRNKGNFPGRFSGRQFSNSRSEMNVSTLELGDSALYLCASSRRTGGSEGYTFGSGTRLTVV.

The chain uses TRBV28 and TRBJ1-2, with TRBD1 matching over 10 bases. Looked up from germline, CDR1 is MDHEN and CDR2 is SYDVKM. The trim removed 4 bases at V and 0 bases at J, leaving 8 bases unmatched. The CDR3 consists of 17 residues. CDR3 sequence: CASSSPRTGGANYGYTF. For the CDR3, the DNA is TGTGCCAGCAGTTCCCCCCGGACAGGGGGGGCTAACTATGGCTACACCTTC.

The chain employs TRBV5-1 and TRBJ2-7; D may be TRBD1 or TRBD2 (5 bases each). The CDR3 covers 13 residues. Between the trimmed V and J ends, which lost 4 bases and 7 bases, there was a span of 15 bases. Germline V lookup: CDR1 SGHRS, CDR2 YFSETQ. The CDR3 DNA follows: TGCGCCAGCAGCCGGGACGGAACCAATGAGCAGTACGTC. Translated: CASSRDGTNEQYV.

The chain couples TRBV14 to TRBJ1-6, with TRBD1 identical over 7 bases. The CDR3 has 16 amino acids. V gave up 4 bases and J gave up 2 bases; unmatched junction bases: 5. The V gene's germline CDR1 is SGHDN and CDR2 FVKESK. The CDR3 coding sequence is TGTGCCAGCAGCCCGATGACAGGGACCTATAATTCACCCCTCCACTTT. Its protein product is CASSPMTGTYNSPLHF.

V usage is TRBV9 and J usage is TRBJ1-1; 9 bases map to TRBD1. Per the germline V gene, CDR1 is SGDLS and CDR2 is YYNGEE. The CDR3 loop spans 15 amino acids. V dropped 3 bases and J dropped 4; count of bases not matched to a gene: 7. CDR3 in amino acids: CASSAQGALTTEAFF. The CDR3 coding sequence is TGTGCCAGCAGCGCACAGGGGGCTCTGACCACTGAAGCTTTCTTT.

This sequence joins TRBV6-4 and TRBJ2-3; possibly TRBD2 for D (6 bases). Trimming shortened V by 0 bases and J by 1 base, and 8 bases separated the two germline ends. Per germline, CDR1 MRHNA and CDR2 SNTAGT. The CDR3 spans 15 residues. The CDR3 DNA follows: TGTGCCAGCAGTGACTCCGCTAGCGGCACAGATACGCAGTATTTT. It encodes CASSDSASGTDTQYF.

The chain carries TRBV6-4 and TRBJ2-1; D might be TRBD2 (5 bases). Germline V lookup: CDR1 MRHNA, CDR2 SNTAGT. V dropped 0 bases and J dropped 6 bases, with 15 bases sitting between them. The CDR3 consists of 16 residues. The CDR3 reads CASSDSISSPRNEQFF. The DNA of the CDR3 is TGTGCCAGCAGTGACTCGATCTCTAGCCCCCGCAATGAGCAGTTCTTC.

The chain employs TRBV12-3 or TRBV12-4 and TRBJ2-7; TRBD2 is a possible D gene (5 bases). V was shortened by 2 bases and J by 6 bases, with 8 bases between the two germline ends. This CDR3 is built from 12 residues. The CDR3 DNA reads as TGTGCCAGCAGTTTATCGGGGATCGAGCAGTACGTC. Protein product: CASSLSGIEQYV.

The chain has TRBV7-2 and TRBJ2-5, with D perhaps matching TRBD2 (6 bases). With 5 bases removed from V and 4 bases from J, the gap between germline ends came to 8 bases. This CDR3 is built from 12 residues. CDR1 and CDR2 (germline): SGHTA, FQGNSA. The CDR3 DNA follows: TGTGCCAGCAGCCGGGACTTAGAGACCCAGTACTTC. Amino acid sequence: CASSRDLETQYF.

V usage is TRBV12-3 or TRBV12-4 and J usage is TRBJ1-2; TRBD1 might be the D (6 bases). The V and J ends lost 7 bases and 8 bases respectively, with 14 bases between them. The CDR3 loop spans 12 amino acids. CDR3: CASTLGGRGYTF. Here the CDR3 DNA reads TGTGCCAGCACCCTAGGGGGGCGAGGCTACACCTTC.

The rearrangement uses TRBV14 and TRBJ2-7; 11 bases align to TRBD2. The ends lost 3 bases at V and 3 bases at J; junction bases unmatched: 1. This CDR3 has 14 residues. Germline V gene data show CDR1 as SGHDN and CDR2 as FVKESK. The DNA of the CDR3 is TGTGCCAGCAGCCAGGGACTAGCGGTCTACGAGCAGTACTTC. Amino acids: CASSQGLAVYEQYF.

The gene calls are TRBV25-1 and TRBJ1-2; D possibly corresponds to TRBD1 (5 bases). There are 14 residues in the CDR3. V was shortened by 2 bases and J by 8 bases, with 15 bases between the two germline ends. Per germline, CDR1 MGHDK and CDR2 SYGVNS. In DNA, the CDR3 is TGTGCCAGCAGTGAAAGTTTGGGGCGGGTCGGCTACACCTTC. The encoded protein is CASSESLGRVGYTF.

As DNA, the CDR3 is TGTGCCAGCAGACAGGTGGGCAACGTCCTGACTTTC. It yields the protein CASRQVGNVLTF. V usage is TRBV28 and J usage is TRBJ2-6; D might be TRBD1 (5 bases). Per germline, CDR1 MDHEN and CDR2 SYDVKM. V gave up 6 bases and J gave up 9 bases, with 9 bases separating them. There are 12 residues in the CDR3.

The chain joins TRBV28 to TRBJ2-7, with TRBD1 matching 9 bases. J lost 4 bases, V lost 10 bases, and 11 bases had no gene match. The CDR3 consists of 14 residues. Germline-derived CDR1 and CDR2 are MDHEN and SYDVKM. The CDR3 coding sequence is TGTGCCATCACAGCCGGGACAGGGATTTACGAGCAGTACTTC. Translation: CAITAGTGIYEQYF.

V usage is TRBV11-3 and J usage is TRBJ2-3; 13 bases fit TRBD2. The CDR3 consists of 16 residues. CDR1 and CDR2 (germline): SGHNT, YENEEA. J gave up 3 bases and V 2 bases, and 2 bases lay outside the gene matches. The CDR3 sequence is CASSLRTSGSTDTQYF. The CDR3 DNA follows: TGTGCCAGCAGCTTAAGGACTAGCGGGAGTACAGATACGCAGTATTTT. The full variable domain, completed using reference TRBV11-3 and TRBJ2-3, is EAGVVQSPRYKIIEKKQPVAFWCNPISGHNTLYWYLQNLGQGPELLIRYENEEAVDDSQLPKDRFSAERLKGVDSTLKIQPAELGDSAVYLCASSLRTSGSTDTQYFGPGTRLTVL.

This clone was counted only a few times. The chain carries TRBV7-9 and TRBJ2-1; TRBD2 matches 11 bases. Germline V gene data show CDR1 as SEHNR and CDR2 as FQNEAQ (reference sequence). V shed 5 bases, J shed 9 bases, and the junction held 12 bases outside the gene matches. The CDR3 extends over 16 amino acids. The DNA for the CDR3 is TGTGCCAGCAGCCGCCTACTAGCGGGAGTTGAGGGTGAGCAGTTCTTC. Its protein is CASSRLLAGVEGEQFF.

The chain employs TRBV7-9 and TRBJ2-1; TRBD1 matches at 7 bases. Germline lookup yields CDR1 SEHNR and CDR2 FQNEAQ (reference sequence). J lost 3 bases, V lost 4 bases, and 9 bases had no gene match. The CDR3 extends over 16 amino acids. The CDR3 DNA follows: TGTGCCAGCAGCTCATCCAGGGGGAACTACTACAATGAGCAGTTCTTC. This encodes CASSSSRGNYYNEQFF.